Below are 24 T cell receptor beta chains sequenced from a single sample in a study of OX40 agonist ivuxolimab in advanced cancers. Using immunoSEQ multiplex PCR, the repertoire was profiled, and TCRdb retains in-frame clones only, with some absent. The table has around 80,000 clones, roughly 82% seen once. Source: CD4+ or CD8+ T cells sorted from blood, taken in a trial of the OX40 agonist ivuxolimab. These receptor sequences come from an adult with an advanced solid tumor such as melanoma, head and neck, liver or kidney cancer.

This chain links TRBV7-2 with TRBJ1-5; TRBD1 aligns across 10 bases. The CDR3 is made up of 15 amino acids. The germline V gene encodes CDR1 SGHTA and CDR2 FQGNSA. V shed 4 bases and J 6 bases; nucleotides not matched to a gene: 6. Here the CDR3 reads CASSSTGGDSQPQHF. The CDR3 DNA is TGTGCCAGCAGCTCGACAGGGGGCGATTCTCAGCCCCAGCATTTT.

CDR3 DNA: TGTGCCAGCAGTCCGAGGGGGTCGGGGGGCCGCTTTGAAGCTTTCTTT. Its protein product is CASSPRGSGGRFEAFF. V is TRBV28 and J is TRBJ1-1, with D possibly TRBD1 on 6 matching bases. The CDR3 runs to 16 residues. Trimming removed 5 bases from V and 7 bases from J, with 23 bases in between. The germline V gene has CDR1 MDHEN and CDR2 SYDVKM.

To note about this clone: Other DNA sequences within the sample encode an identical CDR3. V and J are TRBV6-1 and TRBJ2-5; 9 bases match TRBD1. The CDR3 totals 14 residues. Germline values: CDR1 MNHNS, CDR2 SASEGT. V shed 7 bases, J shed 3 bases, and the junction held 6 bases outside the gene matches. Here the CDR3 reads CASTVGQGKETQYF. The CDR3 DNA reads TGTGCCAGCACAGTGGGACAGGGAAAAGAGACCCAGTACTTC.

The V call is TRBV6-6, the J call TRBJ2-7; D is uncertain. This CDR3 spans 15 amino acids. Trimming stripped 0 bases from V and 5 bases from J, with 14 bases between. CDR1 MNHNY and CDR2 SVGAGI come from the germline V gene (reference sequence). The CDR3 nucleotides are TGTGCCAGCAGTTACTCCGAGTTCGGGCCAAACGAGCAGTACTTC. Its translation: CASSYSEFGPNEQYF.

This sequence joins TRBV4-3 and TRBJ1-6, with 7 bases identical to TRBD1. V dropped 8 bases and J dropped 5; count of bases not matched to a gene: 6. Germline values: CDR1 LGHNA, CDR2 YSLEER. This CDR3 is built from 14 residues. CDR3 amino acids: CASGIGTDNSPLHF. The CDR3 DNA follows: TGCGCCAGCGGGATCGGGACAGATAATTCACCCCTCCACTTT.

The chain is built from TRBV5-5 and TRBJ2-2; perhaps TRBD1 as D (5 bases). V lost 2 bases and J 3 bases, leaving 8 bases between the germline ends. This CDR3 spans 14 amino acids. In germline, CDR1 is SGHKS, CDR2 YYEKEE (reference sequence). The CDR3 region is CASSFRRDTGELFF. CDR3 sequence (DNA): TGTGCCAGCAGCTTCCGCAGGGACACCGGGGAGCTGTTTTTT.

The rearrangement uses TRBV18 and TRBJ2-7; 8 nucleotides align to TRBD1. V gave up 4 bases and J gave up 4 bases; unmatched junction bases: 9. The CDR3 extends over 15 amino acids. In germline, CDR1 is KGHSH, CDR2 LQKENI. CDR3 in amino acids: CASSLGTGSRYEQYF. CDR3 nucleotides: TGTGCCAGCTCACTTGGGACAGGCTCGAGGTACGAGCAGTACTTC.

V gene TRBV15 combines with J gene TRBJ2-1; TRBD2 is a possible D gene (6 bases). V dropped 1 base and J dropped 8 bases, with 15 bases sitting between them. Germline-derived CDR1 and CDR2 are LNHNV and YYDKDF (reference sequence). The CDR3 is 15 amino acids. CDR3 coding DNA: TGTGCCACCAGCAGAGGGGGAGGCAAGTCCTATGAGCAGTTCTTC. It is translated as CATSRGGGKSYEQFF.

The CDR3 loop is CSVGDGYNQPQHF. CDR3 sequence (DNA): TGCAGCGTTGGGGACGGTTACAATCAGCCCCAGCATTTT. The J gene is TRBJ1-5, the V gene TRBV29-1; possible D gene TRBD1, 5 bases. The CDR3 is made up of 13 amino acids. V was cut by 4 bases and J by 3 bases, with 10 bases left in between. Germline V lookup: CDR1 SQVTM, CDR2 ANQGSEA. The full variable domain, with the rest looked up from reference TRBV29-1 and TRBJ1-5, is SAVISQKPSRDICQRGTSLTIQCQVDSQVTMMFWYRQQPGQSLTLIATANQGSEATYESGFVIDKFPISRPNLTFSTLTVSNMSPEDSSIYLCSVGDGYNQPQHFGDGTRLSIL.

V is TRBV9 and J is TRBJ2-7; 9 bases agree with TRBD2. The CDR3 is made up of 16 amino acids. With V trimmed by 0 bases and J by 5 bases, 9 bases remained unmatched. Germline V gene data show CDR1 as SGDLS and CDR2 as YYNGEE. The CDR3 protein is CASSVGVAGVGHEQYF. CDR3 sequence (DNA): TGTGCCAGCAGCGTAGGGGTAGCGGGAGTGGGCCACGAGCAGTACTTC.

This chain links TRBV7-8 with TRBJ2-7, with 7 bases lining up with TRBD2. The V segment lost 4 bases and the J segment 2 bases; nucleotides outside the gene matches: 8. The CDR3 is 15 amino acids. CDR1 is SGHVS, CDR2 FQNEAQ, per germline. The CDR3 DNA follows: TGTGCCAGCAGCTCAAGGACGGGGGGTCCCTACGAGCAGTACTTC. Translated, it gives CASSSRTGGPYEQYF.

V gene TRBV7-2 combines with J gene TRBJ1-1; 8 bases are shared with TRBD1. This CDR3 is built from 14 residues. V lost 4 bases to trimming and J lost 7 bases; unmatched junction nucleotides: 8. Per the germline V gene, CDR1 is SGHTA and CDR2 is FQGNSA. This CDR3 reads CASSSGDRTLEAFF. DNA of the CDR3: TGTGCCAGCAGCTCTGGGGACAGGACCCTTGAAGCTTTCTTT.

This clone was observed a handful of times. This chain uses TRBV15 with TRBJ2-1; TRBD2 matches at 12 bases. The J segment lost 6 bases and the V segment lost 2 bases, leaving 5 bases of the junction unmatched. There are 16 residues in the CDR3. CDR1 is LNHNV and CDR2 is YYDKDF in the germline V gene (reference sequence). The CDR3 DNA sequence: TGTGCCACCAGCAGAAGAGGACTAGCGGGACCCAATGAGCAGTTCTTC. This codes for CATSRRGLAGPNEQFF. The whole variable domain, filled in from reference TRBV15 and TRBJ2-1, reads DAMVIQNPRYQVTQFGKPVTLSCSQTLNHNVMYWYQQKSSQAPKLLFHYYDKDFNNEADTPDNFQSRRPNTSFCFLDIRSPGLGDTAMYLCATSRRGLAGPNEQFFGPGTRLTVL.

This clone was picked up one time. V is TRBV29-1 and J is TRBJ2-5; 10 nucleotides align to TRBD1. The CDR3 spans 15 residues. The J segment lost 1 base and the V segment lost 7 bases, leaving 9 bases of the junction unmatched. Germline V gene lookup returns CDR1 SQVTM and CDR2 ANQGSEA. The CDR3 loop reads CSARSGTGVQETQYF. The CDR3 nucleotides read TGCAGCGCCCGGTCGGGGACAGGGGTCCAAGAGACCCAGTACTTC.

The chain joins TRBV2 to TRBJ1-4, with D perhaps TRBD1 (5 bases). Germline CDR1 reads SNHLY; CDR2 reads FYNNEI. V was shortened by 5 bases and J by 8 bases, with 15 bases between the two germline ends. The CDR3 loop spans 14 amino acids. The CDR3 spells CASSPVMGDEKLFF. CDR3 nucleotides: TGTGCCAGCAGTCCAGTCATGGGGGACGAAAAACTGTTTTTT.

This chain uses TRBV20-1 with TRBJ1-2, with 7 bases fitting TRBD1. CDR1 DFQATT and CDR2 SNEGSKA come from the germline V gene (reference sequence). The V segment lost 5 bases and the J segment 8 bases; nucleotides outside the gene matches: 5. This CDR3 has 11 amino acids. The CDR3 DNA sequence: TGCAGTGCTTACAGGGGCCGGGGCTACACCTTC. Its translation is CSAYRGRGYTF.

This chain uses TRBV28 with TRBJ1-1; D unclear. Trimming took off 4 bases at V and 4 bases at J, with 13 bases between the two ends. This CDR3 is 14 amino acids long. CDR1 and CDR2 (germline): MDHEN, SYDVKM. The CDR3 nucleotides read TGTGCCAGCAGTTCGTCGGCCTTGAGCACTGAAGCTTTCTTT. Encoded protein: CASSSSALSTEAFF.

The chain combines TRBV20-1 with TRBJ2-7; no reliable D call. Trimming cost V 3 bases and J 3 bases, with 6 bases left between them. The CDR3 is made up of 11 amino acids. Germline V gene data show CDR1 as DFQATT and CDR2 as SNEGSKA (reference sequence). The chain's CDR3 is CSASRFYEQYF. CDR3 DNA: TGCAGTGCTAGTCGATTCTACGAGCAGTACTTC.

The chain combines TRBV6-1 with TRBJ2-4; D not resolved. V shed 2 bases and J shed 5 bases, with 7 bases lying between them. CDR3 length: 13 residues. Per the germline V gene, CDR1 is MNHNS and CDR2 is SASEGT. CDR3 sequence reads: CASSEPDQNIQYF. CDR3 coding DNA: TGTGCCAGCAGTGAACCGGACCAAAACATTCAGTACTTC.

The V and J genes are TRBV4-2 and TRBJ2-3; 8 nucleotides align to TRBD2. J lost 4 bases, V lost 4 bases, and 7 bases had no gene match. This CDR3 comprises 15 residues. Germline CDR1 reads LGHNA; CDR2 reads YNFKEQ. CDR3: CASSRGTGGADTQYF. The CDR3 DNA reads TGTGCCAGCAGCCGCGGGACGGGAGGGGCAGATACGCAGTATTTT.

To note about this clone: The junction and the germline gene differ at one end; a read error may be behind it. The V call is TRBV6-5, the J call TRBJ2-7; D possibly corresponds to TRBD1 (6 bases). The CDR3 has 14 amino acids. CDR1 and CDR2 (germline): MNHEY, SVGAGI. CDR3: CASSSRGQPRFSVF. CDR3 DNA sequence: TGTGCCAGCAGTTCTAGAGGACAGCCCCGGTTTTCTGTCTTC.

The V and J genes are TRBV4-2 and TRBJ1-2; TRBD1 might be the D (6 bases). The length of the CDR3 is 16 residues. Per germline, CDR1 LGHNA and CDR2 YNFKEQ. The V end lost 4 bases, the J end lost 2 bases, and 17 bases lay between the germline ends. The CDR3 nucleotides are TGTGCCAGCAGCCTGGGGCCCAGACAGGACAACTATGGCTACACCTTC. Its protein is CASSLGPRQDNYGYTF.

The chain uses TRBV7-7 and TRBJ2-5; TRBD2 matches at 7 bases. The CDR3 covers 14 residues. The J segment lost 5 bases and the V segment lost 1 base, leaving 4 bases of the junction unmatched. CDR1 and CDR2 from the germline V gene are SSHAT and FNYEAQ (reference sequence). DNA of the CDR3: TGTGCCAGCAGCTTAGTGGAGGGAGGGGAGACCCAGTACTTC. Amino acid sequence: CASSLVEGGETQYF.

J is TRBJ2-1 and V is TRBV7-2, with D unclear. CDR1 and CDR2 (germline): SGHTA, FQGNSA. V gave up 1 base and J gave up 10 bases, with 11 bases separating them. The CDR3 is 13 residues long. The CDR3 nucleotides are TGTGCCAGCAGCTTAGTTGCCTCCTGGGAGCAGTTCTTC. The encoded protein is CASSLVASWEQFF.